The 20 T cell receptor beta chains below come from one sample, sequenced in a study of T cell repertoires in cytomegalovirus infection. These receptors' targets are unknown. In TCRdb, the reads were re-called with MiXCR into one record per CDR3 protein. The sample shows about 900,000 distinct CDR3 sequences, around 29% of them seen only once. Sequencing used cultured CD8+ T cells from PBMCs, obtained from culture after CMV antigen stimulation. Receptor source: a human donor in good health (CMV status not recorded). Some clones in this sample may be carry-over from other donors' samples.

The chain combines TRBV5-4 with TRBJ2-5; 15 bases align to TRBD2. V trimming: 3 bases; J trimming: 4 bases; junction bases outside the gene matches: 10. Germline V lookup: CDR1 SGHNT, CDR2 YYREEE (reference sequence). CDR3 length: 18 residues. This CDR3 reads CASSWGLAGGRVGETQYF. The CDR3 coding sequence is TGTGCCAGCAGCTGGGGACTAGCGGGGGGCCGGGTAGGAGAGACCCAGTACTTC.

This clonotype was seen a handful of times. The CDR3 DNA reads as TGTGCCAGCAACCCGGGTCGGGGTTGGGGGCGCCCAGAGACCCAGTACTTC. Translation: CASNPGRGWGRPETQYF. The V and J genes are TRBV6-1 and TRBJ2-5, with D tentatively TRBD1 (6 bases). Trimming left V 7 bases short and J 4 bases short, with 25 bases between. The CDR3 runs to 17 residues. CDR1 is MNHNS, CDR2 SASEGT, per germline.

Only a few counts were recorded for this clonotype. The chain combines TRBV19 with TRBJ1-1, with D uncertain. In germline, CDR1 is LNHDA, CDR2 SQIVND (reference sequence). The CDR3 runs to 14 residues. With 3 bases removed from V and 3 bases from J, the gap between germline ends came to 11 bases. The CDR3 sequence: CASSMTPGDTEAFF. CDR3 sequence (DNA): TGTGCCAGTAGTATGACCCCCGGGGACACTGAAGCTTTCTTT.

This chain connects TRBV7-6 to TRBJ1-2; TRBD1 matches at 10 bases. CDR3 length: 13 residues. The V gene end was trimmed by 5 bases and the J gene end by 8 bases; junction bases not matched to a gene: 5. Germline lookup yields CDR1 SGHVS and CDR2 FNYEAQ. As DNA, the CDR3 is TGTGCCAGCAGCCGTGGGACAGGGGTGGGCTACACCTTC. This encodes CASSRGTGVGYTF.

This clonotype was seen at least ten times. A junction boundary mismatches the germline segment, possibly from a read error. The chain carries TRBV7-6 and TRBJ1-2; 7 bases align to TRBD1. The CDR3 sequence is 16 residues long. Germline V gives CDR1 SGHVS, CDR2 FNYEAQ. The CDR3 region is CASSLDRSGGADGYTF. The DNA for the CDR3 is TGTGCCAGCAGTTTAGATCGGTCAGGGGGAGCAGATGGCTACACCTTC.

This clonotype was counted many times. V usage is TRBV7-8 and J usage is TRBJ2-1; D might be TRBD1 (6 bases). Trimming stripped 3 bases from V and 7 bases from J, with 16 bases between. Germline CDR1 is SGHVS and CDR2 is FQNEAQ. The length of the CDR3 is 15 residues. The CDR3, as DNA: TGTGCCAGCAGCTTTCCCAATACAGGGCCTAATGAGCAGTTCTTC. This translates into CASSFPNTGPNEQFF.

This clonotype was found many times. V gene TRBV12-3 or TRBV12-4 combines with J gene TRBJ2-5, with a tentative D call TRBD1 (6 bases). The CDR3 is 13 residues long. With 1 base removed from V and 6 bases from J, the gap between germline ends came to 9 bases. Here the CDR3 DNA reads TGTGCCAGCAGTTTAGGGCAGGGGCAGACCCAGTACTTC. It is translated as CASSLGQGQTQYF.

This clonotype was counted between two and nine times. V is TRBV6-2 or TRBV6-3 and J is TRBJ1-1; D is unclear. V gave up 10 bases and J gave up 1 base, with 16 bases separating them. The CDR3 loop spans 14 amino acids. Looked up from germline, CDR1 is MNHEY and CDR2 is SVGEGT. This CDR3 is CATSWVETNTEAFF. In nucleotides, the CDR3 is TGTGCCACTTCTTGGGTGGAGACGAACACTGAAGCTTTCTTT.

There are many counts of this clonotype. The rearrangement joins TRBV7-4 to TRBJ2-5; 9 bases line up with TRBD1. The CDR3 covers 13 residues. Germline assignment: CDR1 SGHVT and CDR2 SQSDAQ. The J segment lost 3 bases and the V segment lost 4 bases, leaving 0 bases of the junction unmatched. CDR3 nucleotides: TGTGCCAGCAGCTGGACAGGGGAAGAGACCCAGTACTTC. Translating gives CASSWTGEETQYF. The complete variable domain, with remaining parts taken from reference TRBV7-4 and TRBJ2-5, reads GAGVSQSPRYKVAKRGRDVALRCDSISGHVTLYWYRQTLGQGSEVLTYSQSDAQRDKSGRPSGRFSAERPERSVSTLKIQRTEQGDSAVYLCASSWTGEETQYFGPGTRLLVL.

This clonotype has only a few counts. This chain uses TRBV2 with TRBJ1-4, with D possibly being TRBD1 (6 bases). V lost 10 bases, J lost 4 bases, and 13 bases lay in between. The CDR3 totals 13 residues. Germline V gives CDR1 SNHLY, CDR2 FYNNEI. CDR3 protein: CAIRQALNEKLFF. CDR3 coding DNA: TGTGCCATTCGACAGGCGCTTAATGAAAAACTGTTTTTT. The variable domain in full, completed from reference TRBV2 and TRBJ1-4, reads EPEVTQTPSHQVTQMGQEVILRCVPISNHLYFYWYRQILGQKVEFLVSFYNNEISEKSEIFDDQFSVERPDGSNFTLKIRSTKLEDSAMYFCAIRQALNEKLFFGSGTQLSVL.

In its sample, this clonotype was seen a few times. The V and J genes are TRBV7-9 and TRBJ2-2; tentative D call: TRBD2 (7 bases). The V and J ends lost 5 bases and 1 base respectively, with 14 bases between them. The germline V gene encodes CDR1 SEHNR and CDR2 FQNEAQ (reference sequence). The CDR3 consists of 16 residues. CDR3 DNA: TGTGCCAGCAGCAGGGGGGGGGCACTGAACACCGGGGAGCTGTTTTTT. This codes for CASSRGGALNTGELFF. Based on the CDR3 plus reference TRBV7-9 and TRBJ2-2, the full variable domain is DTGVSQNPRHKITKRGQNVTFRCDPISEHNRLYWYRQTLGQGPEFLTYFQNEAQLEKSRLLSDRFSAERPKGSFSTLEIQRTEQGDSAMYLCASSRGGALNTGELFFGEGSRLTVL.

The chain recombines TRBV7-9 with TRBJ1-5; D is possibly TRBD1 (6 bases). Germline loops: CDR1 SEHNR, CDR2 FQNEAQ (reference sequence). The length of the CDR3 is 12 residues. The germline V and J ends were trimmed by 5 bases and 11 bases, with 13 bases remaining between them. CDR3 loop: CASSVQGEAQHF. As DNA, the CDR3 is TGTGCCAGCAGCGTACAGGGAGAGGCCCAGCATTTT.

The sample holds a few counts of this clonotype. This chain uses TRBV9 with TRBJ2-2, with 8 bases lining up with TRBD1. Germline values: CDR1 SGDLS, CDR2 YYNGEE. J lost 2 bases, V lost 0 bases, and 3 bases had no gene match. This CDR3 region has 16 residues. Here the CDR3 reads CASSVVPGGNTGELFF. In nucleotides, the CDR3 is TGTGCCAGCAGCGTAGTCCCAGGGGGCAACACCGGGGAGCTGTTTTTT.

The chain carries TRBV19 and TRBJ2-1, with D unresolved. Trimming took off 2 bases at V and 8 bases at J, with 10 bases between the two ends. Germline-derived CDR1 and CDR2 are LNHDA and SQIVND (reference sequence). The CDR3 length is 13 residues. The CDR3 protein is CASSILLGDEQFF. DNA for the CDR3: TGTGCCAGTAGTATACTTCTTGGGGATGAGCAGTTCTTC.

This clonotype has just a few counts. This sequence joins TRBV12-3 or TRBV12-4 and TRBJ2-7; 11 positions agree with TRBD2. The CDR3 sequence is 16 residues long. Trimming cost V 6 bases and J 5 bases; bases outside gene matches: 12. CDR3 amino acids: CASRFSGGDLRNEQYF. CDR3 nucleotides: TGTGCCAGCAGATTTAGCGGGGGGGATTTAAGGAACGAGCAGTACTTC.

This clonotype has more than one count but fewer than ten. The V and J genes are TRBV27 and TRBJ1-1, with TRBD1 matching over 7 bases. Germline V gene sequence: CDR1 MNHEY, CDR2 SMNVEV (reference sequence). The CDR3 totals 14 residues. Unmatched junction bases numbered 5, after V lost 5 bases and J lost 2 bases. The CDR3 region is CASSPGQYNTEAFF. As DNA, the CDR3 is TGTGCCAGCAGTCCGGGACAGTATAACACTGAAGCTTTCTTT.

The CDR3 DNA reads as TGTGCCAGCAGGGGGACAGGAGCTAACTATGGCTACACCTTC. Protein: CASRGTGANYGYTF. V usage is TRBV6-5 and J usage is TRBJ1-2, with TRBD1 matching 8 bases. Germline assignment: CDR1 MNHEY and CDR2 SVGAGI. V shed 6 bases, J shed 0 bases, and the junction held 3 bases outside the gene matches. The CDR3 is 14 amino acids.

The J gene is TRBJ2-2, the V gene TRBV5-5; either TRBD1 or TRBD2 may supply D (5 bases each). V gave up 0 bases and J gave up 3 bases, with 12 bases separating them. This CDR3 has 16 residues. Looked up from germline, CDR1 is SGHKS and CDR2 is YYEKEE (reference sequence). The CDR3 DNA is TGTGCCAGCAGCTTGGTCGTGGGACGGGACACCGGGGAGCTGTTTTTT. Translated: CASSLVVGRDTGELFF. Full variable domain (outside the CDR3, taken from reference TRBV5-5 and TRBJ2-2): DAGVTQSPTHLIKTRGQQVTLRCSPISGHKSVSWYQQVLGQGPQFIFQYYEKEERGRGNFPDRFSARQFPNYSSELNVNALLLGDSALYLCASSLVVGRDTGELFFGEGSRLTVL.

This clonotype was counted between two and nine times. This chain joins TRBV25-1 and TRBJ1-5; D may be TRBD1 (5 bases). The V gene's germline CDR1 is MGHDK and CDR2 SYGVNS. This CDR3 is 13 amino acids long. V dropped 3 bases and J dropped 7 bases, with 10 bases sitting between them. The CDR3 nucleotides read TGTGCCAGCAGTGAGGGGGTAGCCCAGCCCCAGCATTTT. The encoded protein is CASSEGVAQPQHF.

This clonotype was detected a few times. The CDR3 sequence is CASSSPTSVSRAADTQYF. The CDR3 DNA is TGTGCCAGCAGTTCGCCCACTAGCGTCAGTCGCGCGGCAGATACGCAGTATTTT. This chain uses TRBV6-2 or TRBV6-3 with TRBJ2-3, with TRBD2 matching 7 bases. The V gene end was trimmed by 4 bases and the J gene end by 4 bases; junction bases not matched to a gene: 17. The CDR3 runs 18 residues. CDR1 and CDR2 (germline): MNHEY, SVGEGT.